This T cell receptor beta chain was captured by sequencing in a study of blood T cell repertoires in COVID-19. As for the study in general: Researchers got acute and convalescent COVID-19 samples from the United States, Italy and Spain. In each case, the material was cDNA or gDNA derived from T cells, B-cell-depleted T cells, or PBMCs.

TCRdb's table, derived via immunoSEQ multiplex PCR, lists solely in-frame clones and lacks some. This table has 150,000 to 200,000 clones, approximately 88% appearing once. This CDR3 comprises 13 residues. Trimming removed 5 bases at V and 3 bases at J, with 11 bases between. Germline V gene lookup returns CDR1 SGHAT and CDR2 FQNNGV. The chain employs TRBV11-2 and TRBJ2-7, with D possibly being TRBD1 (6 bases). The sample was peripheral blood. The TCR originated in a woman in her fifties or sixties who had recovered from COVID-19. CDR3 nucleotide sequence: TGTGCCAGCAGCGCCCTAGGGGGCTACGAGCAGTACTTC. Translated: CASSALGGYEQYF.